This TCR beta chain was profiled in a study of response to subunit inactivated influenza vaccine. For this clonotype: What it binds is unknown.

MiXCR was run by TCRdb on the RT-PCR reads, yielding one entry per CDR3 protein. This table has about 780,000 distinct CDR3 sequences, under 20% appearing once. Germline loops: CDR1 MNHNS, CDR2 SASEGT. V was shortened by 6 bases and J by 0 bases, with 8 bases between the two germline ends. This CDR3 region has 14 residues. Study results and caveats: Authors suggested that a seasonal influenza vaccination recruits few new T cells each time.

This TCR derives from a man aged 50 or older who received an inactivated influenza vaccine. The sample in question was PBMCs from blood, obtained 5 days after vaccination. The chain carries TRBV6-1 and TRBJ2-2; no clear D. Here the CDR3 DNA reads TGTGCCAGCAGCAACTATCCGAACACCGGGGAGCTGTTTTTT. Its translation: CASSNYPNTGELFF.